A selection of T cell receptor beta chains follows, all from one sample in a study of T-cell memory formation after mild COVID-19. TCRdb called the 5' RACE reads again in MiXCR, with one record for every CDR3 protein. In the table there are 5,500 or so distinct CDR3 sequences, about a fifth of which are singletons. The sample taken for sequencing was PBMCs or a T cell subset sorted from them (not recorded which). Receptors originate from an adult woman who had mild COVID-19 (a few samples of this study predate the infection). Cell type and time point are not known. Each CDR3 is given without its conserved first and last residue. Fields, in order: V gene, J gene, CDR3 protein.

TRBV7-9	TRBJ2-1	ASSPGLAGMFGLNNEQF
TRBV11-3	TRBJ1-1	ASSSTGLKTEAF
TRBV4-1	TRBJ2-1	ASSPNMVTYNEQF
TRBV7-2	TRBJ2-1	ASSFFLAGGPRNEQF
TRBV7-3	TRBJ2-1	ASSLSTGGDEQF
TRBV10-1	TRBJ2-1	ASSGGRNPSSYNEQF
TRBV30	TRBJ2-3	AWSVTSVADTQY
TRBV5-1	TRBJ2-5	ASSPPVRIEPETQY
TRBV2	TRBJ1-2	ASNPGTYGYT
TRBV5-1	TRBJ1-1	ASSGTHMNTEAF
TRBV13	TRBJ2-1	ASTSGRKNEQF
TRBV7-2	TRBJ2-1	ASSLNTAGQF
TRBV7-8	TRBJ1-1	ASSLLLWRDRNWGTEAF
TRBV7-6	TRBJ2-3	ASSLGARALDTQY
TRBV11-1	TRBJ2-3	ASRSLAGKVTDTQY
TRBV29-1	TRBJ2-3	SVSPRTDTQY
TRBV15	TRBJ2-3	ATSSLADSGGMADTQY
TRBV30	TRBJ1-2	AWSQGGVDGYT
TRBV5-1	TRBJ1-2	ASSADPTSGLSYGYT
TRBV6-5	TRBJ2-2	ATTGVPNTVELF
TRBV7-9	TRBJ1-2	ASSLTRGGALYGYT
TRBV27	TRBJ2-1	ASSPLFSPGEAEQF
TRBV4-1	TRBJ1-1	ASSQAGRAANTEAF
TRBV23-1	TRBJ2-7	ASRSGTSGNSYEQY
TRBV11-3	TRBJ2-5	ASSVRTGGEETQY
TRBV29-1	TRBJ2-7	SVGTSGPYEQY
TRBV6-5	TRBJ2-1	ASSYGDSYYNEQF
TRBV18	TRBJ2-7	ASSPLIAGASYEQY
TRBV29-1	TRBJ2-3	SVGISGRTDTQY
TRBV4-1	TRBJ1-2	ASSQPGEGYT
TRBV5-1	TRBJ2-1	ASSSDFGAYNEQF
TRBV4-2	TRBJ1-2	ASSQSGGYGYT
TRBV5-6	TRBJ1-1	ASRTWGGTEAF
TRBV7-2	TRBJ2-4	ASSRTGTSGNIAKNIQY
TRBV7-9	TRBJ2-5	ASSPWGSGSGETQY
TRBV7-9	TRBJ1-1	ASSLPDMNTEAF
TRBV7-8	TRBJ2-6	ASSWPKGLWANVLT
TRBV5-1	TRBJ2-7	ASSLIPYEQY
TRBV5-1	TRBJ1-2	ASSLYGDLTSYGYT
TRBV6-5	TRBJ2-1	ASSYSVRSSYNEQF
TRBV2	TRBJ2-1	ASSRNYNEQF
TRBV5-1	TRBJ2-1	ASTREGVLEGMEQF
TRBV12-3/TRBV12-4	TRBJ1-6	ASSPGAWGSSPLH
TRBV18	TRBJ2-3	ASSPPKAGDTDTQY
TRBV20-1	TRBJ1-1	SARGLRAPVLTPRPEAF
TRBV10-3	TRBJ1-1	AISEPGEGAF
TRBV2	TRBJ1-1	ASIRLNTEAF
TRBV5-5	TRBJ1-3	ASSLAADRAGNTIY
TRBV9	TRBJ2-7	ASSVDPWTGGSSYEQY
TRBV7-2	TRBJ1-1	ASSSSPGYTEAF
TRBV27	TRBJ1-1	ASGSLYTEAF
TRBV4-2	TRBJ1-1	ASSQAVEGVAEAF
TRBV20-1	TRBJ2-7	SAGPRTGPSRITYEQY
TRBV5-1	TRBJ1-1	ASAPSWEGGDTEAF